This T cell receptor (beta chain) appears in the sequencing data of a study of shared clonotypes between healthy human individuals. Roughly 200 ng DNA, 25,000 to 30,000 T cell genomes, went into each sorted-subset replicate PCR. The table came from immunoSEQ multiplex PCR; TCRdb's copy has only in-frame clones and leaves some out. Of about 1.5 million clones listed, around 98% were seen once; the top ten hold about 0.45%. Study results and caveats: Genetic and exposure-history diversity was limited by the small donor number. Among donors, clonotype sharing was expected to be affected by sequencing depth.

Worth noting for this clone: Antigen: not known.

The CDR3 length is 13 residues. V shed 5 bases and J 5 bases; nucleotides not matched to a gene: 4. Germline V gene data show CDR1 as SGHTA and CDR2 as FQGTGA. This clonotype was sampled from a man younger than 40 in good health. The chain combines TRBV7-3 with TRBJ2-7, with TRBD1 matching 9 bases. Sequenced sample: naive CD4+ T cells sorted from blood. Regarding subset: CD45RA+ positively selected. CDR3 nucleotides: TGTGCCAGCAGCCGGGACAGGGCGGACGAGCAGTACTTC. This translates into CASSRDRADEQYF.